Below, 27 T cell receptor beta chains from the same sample are listed, as sequenced in a study of blood T cell repertoires in COVID-19. Profiled with immunoSEQ multiplex PCR; TCRdb holds only in-frame clones, not every one. The profile shows roughly 110,000 clones, more than 70% of them singletons. The sample taken for sequencing was peripheral blood. The receptors derive from a man between 65 and 85 years old with acute or convalescent COVID-19.

The chain has TRBV3-1 (or the pseudogene TRBV3-2) and TRBJ2-2; 12 bases line up with TRBD2. The germline V gene encodes CDR1 LGHDT and CDR2 YNNKEL (reference sequence). After removal of 6 bases from V and 0 bases from J, the junction contained 17 bases not matched to a gene. The CDR3 is 21 residues long. The CDR3 sequence: CASRDELPTSGGNANTGELFF. The DNA for the CDR3 is TGTGCCAGCAGGGACGAACTACCGACTAGCGGGGGCAACGCGAACACCGGGGAGCTGTTTTTT.

With respect to this clone: This specimen includes other DNA sequences encoding the same CDR3. The chain carries TRBV3-1 (or the pseudogene TRBV3-2) and TRBJ2-7, with TRBD1 matching 7 bases. J gave up 3 bases and V 1 base, and 3 bases lay outside the gene matches. This CDR3 contains 14 residues. Germline-derived CDR1 and CDR2 are LGHDT and YNNKEL (reference sequence). The CDR3 protein is CASSQGAGGYEQYF. The CDR3, as DNA: TGTGCCAGCAGCCAAGGGGCAGGGGGCTACGAGCAGTACTTC.

The chain combines TRBV27 with TRBJ2-7; 9 bases align to TRBD1. The CDR3 length is 16 residues. Germline V gene sequence: CDR1 MNHEY, CDR2 SMNVEV (reference sequence). V shed 0 bases, J shed 0 bases, and the junction held 3 bases outside the gene matches. Here the CDR3 DNA reads TGTGCCAGCAGTTTATCTGGGACAGGGTCCTCCTACGAGCAGTACTTC. This codes for CASSLSGTGSSYEQYF.

The J gene is TRBJ1-1, the V gene TRBV12-3 or TRBV12-4; D remains unclear. The CDR3 runs to 11 residues. Trimming took off 6 bases at V and 1 base at J, with 3 bases between the two ends. The CDR3 DNA follows: TGTGCCAGCAGACAGAACACTGAAGCTTTCTTT. This codes for CASRQNTEAFF.

This clone is a singleton in its sample. The rearrangement joins TRBV25-1 to TRBJ2-5; 11 nucleotides agree with TRBD1. J gave up 2 bases and V 2 bases, and 4 bases lay outside the gene matches. Germline lookup yields CDR1 MGHDK and CDR2 SYGVNS. The CDR3 sequence is 16 residues long. CDR3 coding DNA: TGTGCCAGCAGTGAAGCCGGGACAGGGGGACAAGAGACCCAGTACTTC. Translating gives CASSEAGTGGQETQYF.

This chain uses TRBV3-1 (or the pseudogene TRBV3-2) with TRBJ2-7; 11 bases are a match to TRBD2. This CDR3 has 14 residues. The J segment lost 3 bases and the V segment lost 6 bases, leaving 4 bases of the junction unmatched. The germline CDR1 and CDR2 sequences are LGHDT and YNNKEL (reference sequence). The DNA of the CDR3 is TGTGCCAGCAGTCCACTAGCGGGGGTCTACGAGCAGTACTTC. As protein: CASSPLAGVYEQYF.

This chain joins TRBV7-3 and TRBJ2-1, with TRBD1 matching 8 bases. Germline loops: CDR1 SGHTA, CDR2 FQGTGA. The V segment lost 5 bases and the J segment 4 bases; nucleotides outside the gene matches: 7. The CDR3 loop spans 15 amino acids. Written as DNA, the CDR3 is TGTGCCAGCAGCGTTGGGACAGGTCCTTACAATGAGCAGTTCTTC. Encoded protein: CASSVGTGPYNEQFF.

This clone was recorded only once. The chain employs TRBV27 and TRBJ1-5; no clear D. CDR3 size: 15 residues. V was trimmed by 6 bases and J by 3 bases, leaving 15 bases between them. The germline V gene has CDR1 MNHEY and CDR2 SMNVEV (reference sequence). In DNA form, the CDR3 reads TGTGCCAGCAGCCCCGACGAGGCTACCAATCAGCCCCAGCATTTT. Translating it yields CASSPDEATNQPQHF.

The gene calls are TRBV9 and TRBJ2-7; 8 nucleotides align to TRBD2. There are 15 residues in the CDR3. V trimming: 3 bases; J trimming: 3 bases; junction bases outside the gene matches: 8. Looked up from germline, CDR1 is SGDLS and CDR2 is YYNGEE. CDR3 sequence reads: CASSARDGTSYEQYF. DNA for the CDR3: TGTGCCAGCAGCGCGAGAGACGGGACTAGCTACGAGCAGTACTTC.

This rearrangement joins TRBV16 to TRBJ1-3; D unresolved. CDR3 length: 14 amino acids. V was shortened by 5 bases and J by 0 bases, with 8 bases between the two germline ends. CDR1 and CDR2 from the germline V gene are KGHSY and FQNENV. The CDR3 loop reads CASSAGSSGNTIYF. CDR3 in DNA: TGTGCCAGCAGCGCGGGGAGCTCTGGAAACACCATATATTTT. The full variable domain, completed using reference TRBV16 and TRBJ1-3, is GEEVAQTPKHLVRGEGQKAKLYCAPIKGHSYVFWYQQVLKNEFKFLISFQNENVFDETGMPKERFSAKCLPNSPCSLEIQATKLEDSAVYFCASSAGSSGNTIYFGEGSWLTVV.

This chain uses TRBV7-9 with TRBJ1-2; the match to TRBD1 covers 7 bases. The CDR3 is 13 amino acids. The junction had 6 bases not matched to a gene; V was cut back by 5 bases and J by 6 bases. The germline V gene encodes CDR1 SEHNR and CDR2 FQNEAQ (reference sequence). CDR3 sequence reads: CASSPRGLNGYTF. In nucleotides, the CDR3 is TGTGCCAGCAGCCCGAGGGGGCTTAATGGCTACACCTTC.

The gene calls are TRBV18 and TRBJ1-1, with a tentative D call TRBD1 (6 bases). Germline V lookup: CDR1 KGHSH, CDR2 LQKENI. The CDR3 is 13 amino acids. Trimming took 8 bases from V and 0 from J, leaving 10 bases between them. CDR3 in amino acids: CASLQGLNTEAFF. The CDR3 bases are TGTGCCAGCCTACAGGGTCTGAACACTGAAGCTTTCTTT.

The CDR3 coding sequence is TGTGCCAGCAGTTTACACGGGGAGAACACTGAAGCTTTCTTT. Protein sequence: CASSLHGENTEAFF. The V gene is TRBV27, the J gene TRBJ1-1; D gene ambiguous. Germline V gene lookup returns CDR1 MNHEY and CDR2 SMNVEV (reference sequence). The V end was cut by 2 bases, the J end by 1 base, with 8 bases between. The CDR3 extends over 14 amino acids.

This chain uses TRBV15 with TRBJ2-7, with TRBD1 as a possible D gene (6 bases). CDR3 length: 11 residues. Germline V gene data show CDR1 as LNHNV and CDR2 as YYDKDF (reference sequence). Trimming took 6 bases from V and 4 from J, leaving 7 bases between them. In nucleotides, the CDR3 is TGTGCCACCAGTAGGGGGTACGAGCAGTACTTC. It yields the protein CATSRGYEQYF.

CDR3 sequence reads: CASSYRTGGNTGELFF. CDR3 DNA sequence: TGTGCCAGCAGCTACCGGACAGGGGGAAACACCGGGGAGCTGTTTTTT. The rearrangement joins TRBV7-2 to TRBJ2-2, with TRBD1 matching 10 bases. The CDR3 sequence is 16 residues long. V was clipped by 4 bases and J by 2 bases; unmatched bases: 4. The germline gives CDR1 SGHTA, CDR2 FQGNSA.

The V gene is TRBV6-6, the J gene TRBJ1-5, with 7 bases fitting TRBD1. Looked up from germline, CDR1 is MNHNY and CDR2 is SVGAGI (reference sequence). The V and J ends lost 7 bases and 2 bases, in that order; junction bases with no gene match: 5. CDR3 length: 14 amino acids. The DNA of the CDR3 is TGTGCCAGCACTTTCCAGGGGGGCAATCAGCCCCAGCATTTT. Translating gives CASTFQGGNQPQHF.

The chain recombines TRBV19 with TRBJ2-7; TRBD1 is a possible D gene (6 bases). V was clipped by 1 base and J by 2 bases, with 6 bases between them. The germline gives CDR1 LNHDA, CDR2 SQIVND (reference sequence). CDR3 length: 13 amino acids. CDR3 sequence reads: CASSIGQAYEQYF. CDR3 nucleotide sequence: TGTGCCAGTAGTATAGGACAGGCCTACGAGCAGTACTTC.

This clone was counted a single time. CDR3 region: CASSQGRAVLGPDTQYF. In DNA, the CDR3 is TGTGCCAGCAGCCAAGGTAGAGCGGTTCTGGGCCCAGATACGCAGTATTTT. This chain uses TRBV4-2 with TRBJ2-3, with D possibly TRBD2 on 5 matching bases. Germline V gene data show CDR1 as LGHNA and CDR2 as YNFKEQ. The CDR3 has 17 amino acids. Trimming removed 1 base from V and 4 bases from J, with 18 bases in between.

The chain uses TRBV7-6 and TRBJ2-3; the match to TRBD2 covers 9 bases. Germline V gene lookup returns CDR1 SGHVS and CDR2 FNYEAQ. The CDR3 is made up of 17 amino acids. V lost 5 bases to trimming and J lost 5 bases; unmatched junction nucleotides: 14. CDR3 DNA: TGTGCCAGCAGCGGTCTGGCGGGGGGGATCTCCGGAGATACGCAGTATTTT. Amino acids: CASSGLAGGISGDTQYF. Supplemented by reference TRBV7-6 and TRBJ2-3, the full variable domain reads GAGVSQSPRYKVTKRGQDVALRCDPISGHVSLYWYRQALGQGPEFLTYFNYEAQQDKSGLPNDRFSAERPEGSISTLTIQRTEQRDSAMYRCASSGLAGGISGDTQYFGPGTRLTVL.

This sequence joins TRBV5-4 and TRBJ1-2; D gene unclear. Germline CDR1 reads SGHNT; CDR2 reads YYREEE (reference sequence). There are 14 residues in the CDR3. Trimming took 5 bases from V and 6 from J, leaving 17 bases between them. CDR3 in amino acids: CASRTPGPVDGYTF. DNA for the CDR3: TGTGCCAGCAGGACCCCTGGGCCCGTTGATGGCTACACCTTC.

The V call is TRBV5-1, the J call TRBJ1-4; D remains ambiguous. Looked up from germline, CDR1 is SGHRS and CDR2 is YFSETQ. This CDR3 spans 15 amino acids. The germline V and J ends were trimmed by 5 bases and 3 bases, with 14 bases remaining between them. The DNA for the CDR3 is TGCGCCAGCAGTTTTGGAGGGAGAGCTAATGAAAAACTGTTTTTT. Its translation: CASSFGGRANEKLFF.

As regards this clone: The sample holds other DNA sequences that translate to the same CDR3. The chain is built from TRBV5-1 and TRBJ2-3, with 7 bases aligning to TRBD1. J gave up 1 base and V 0 bases, and 2 bases lay outside the gene matches. The CDR3 sequence is 15 residues long. Germline CDR1 is SGHRS and CDR2 is YFSETQ. In nucleotides, the CDR3 is TGCGCCAGCAGCTTGGCCGGACAGGGCACAGATACGCAGTATTTT. Protein: CASSLAGQGTDTQYF.

A word on this clone: The junction differs from germline at one of its ends, possibly a read error. In DNA form, the CDR3 reads TGTGCCAGTAGTATTGCCAGGGGGCAGTTCTACGGGCAGTACTTC. Translation: CASSIARGQFYGQYF. The rearrangement joins TRBV19 to TRBJ2-7; 8 bases are a match to TRBD1. CDR1 and CDR2 (germline): LNHDA, SQIVND (reference sequence). CDR3 length: 15 residues.

The chain recombines TRBV19 with TRBJ1-1, with D perhaps matching TRBD1 (5 bases). Germline V gene data show CDR1 as LNHDA and CDR2 as SQIVND (reference sequence). CDR3 length: 14 residues. V was clipped by 3 bases and J by 0 bases, with 8 bases between them. This CDR3 is CASSMGGMNTEAFF. CDR3 sequence (DNA): TGTGCCAGTAGTATGGGGGGAATGAACACTGAAGCTTTCTTT.

This chain uses TRBV5-8 with TRBJ1-5; D remains unclear. Trimming stripped 5 bases from V and 3 bases from J, with 15 bases between. Germline CDR1 is SGHTS and CDR2 is YDEGEE. This CDR3 is built from 15 residues. In DNA form, the CDR3 reads TGTGCCAGCAGGGGGAGGGATTGGTTCAATCAGCCCCAGCATTTT. Translation gives CASRGRDWFNQPQHF.

The V call is TRBV27, the J call TRBJ2-7; 7 bases are a match to TRBD1. The CDR3 runs 16 residues. Germline trimming cut 6 bases from V and 6 bases from J; bases unmatched to any gene: 17. Germline V gene lookup returns CDR1 MNHEY and CDR2 SMNVEV (reference sequence). The CDR3 nucleotides are TGTGCCAGCAGCTCCTGGGAGACAGGGAAGGTAGGCGAGCAGTACTTC. This encodes CASSSWETGKVGEQYF.

The chain is built from TRBV4-3 and TRBJ1-2; 9 bases map to TRBD1. Germline loops: CDR1 LGHNA, CDR2 YSLEER. Losses at the gene ends were 0 bases for V and 8 bases for J; bases not matched to a gene: 10. This CDR3 region has 16 residues. The CDR3 spells CASSQDRGQGGGGYTF. CDR3 DNA sequence: TGCGCCAGCAGCCAAGATCGGGGACAGGGAGGCGGGGGCTACACCTTC.